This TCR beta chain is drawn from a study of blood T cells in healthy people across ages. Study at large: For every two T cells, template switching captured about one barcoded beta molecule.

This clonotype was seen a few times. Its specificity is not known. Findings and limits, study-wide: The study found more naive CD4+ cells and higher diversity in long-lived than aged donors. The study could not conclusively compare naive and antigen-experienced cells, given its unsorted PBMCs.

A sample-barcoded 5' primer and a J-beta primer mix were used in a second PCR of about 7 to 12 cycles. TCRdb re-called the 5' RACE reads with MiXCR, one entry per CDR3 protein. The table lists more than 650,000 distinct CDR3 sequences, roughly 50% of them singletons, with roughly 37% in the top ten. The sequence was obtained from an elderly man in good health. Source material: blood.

The CDR3 here is CASSVTGTSTVRYTF. The CDR3 DNA sequence: TGTGCCAGCAGCGTCACAGGGACCTCCACCGTCCGCTACACCTTC. V usage is TRBV9 and J usage is TRBJ1-2; D might be TRBD1 (6 bases). V dropped 2 bases and J dropped 9 bases, with 20 bases sitting between them. Germline V gene sequence: CDR1 SGDLS, CDR2 YYNGEE. The CDR3 is made up of 15 amino acids.